The present T cell receptor beta chain was sequenced within a study of CXCR3-negative and CXCR3-positive naive CD8 T cells. Study information: The TRB read total, about 130 million, broke down to about 1.5 +/- 0.3 million reads per library.

UMI-labeled 5' RACE TRB cDNA libraries were prepared from the cells. TCRdb reprocessed the 5' RACE reads; each CDR3 protein has one entry and no DNA is given. In total, the table holds around 2,700 distinct CDR3 sequences. Germline CDR1 SGHAT, CDR2 FQNNGV. The length of the CDR3 is 11 residues. The study, taken as a whole, reports: CXCR3-negative naive cells had less hydrophobic TRB CDR3s than did CXCR3-positive naive cells.

Points on this clonotype: The antigen remains unidentified.

The J gene is TRBJ2-1, the V gene TRBV11-2; lacking DNA, the TRBD1 call made by TCRdb goes unchecked. The sequence was collected from a human donor in good health. Some clones in this sample may be carry-over from other donors' samples. Specimen: naive CXCR3+ CD8+ T cells from blood. Subset noted: CD45RO-CCR7+CD27+CD95- naive CD8+ T cells expressing CXCR3 (TNR3+). The CDR3 loop is CASSSRTGLFF. Based on the CDR3 plus reference TRBV11-2 and TRBJ2-1, the full variable domain is EAGVAQSPRYKIIEKRQSVAFWCNPISGHATLYWYQQILGQGPKLLIQFQNNGVVDDSQLPKDRFSAERLKGVDSTLKIQPAKLEDSAVYLCASSSRTGLFFGPGTRLTVL.